This passage covers 7 T cell receptor beta chains from one sample sequenced in a study of CD8+ T cells in alopecia areata. Extraction of RNA preceded its reverse transcription into cDNA, which served as the sequencing template. The data were produced by immunoSEQ multiplex PCR, yet TCRdb's version contains in-frame clones alone and is incomplete. The sample consists of a few hundred thousand clones, more than 30% of them appearing once. Treatment defined: oral pan-JAK inhibitor, 5-10 mg twice daily. The sample here was CD4+ T cells sorted from blood, taken at roughly week 30, from a patient treated with tofacitinib. These receptors all stem from a human donor with alopecia areata.

This clone was counted a single time. The CDR3, as DNA: TGTGCCAGCAGCTTAGGGACAGGGGCACACGAGCAGTACTTC. Its protein product is CASSLGTGAHEQYF. The V and J genes are TRBV11-3 and TRBJ2-7; 9 nucleotides align to TRBD1. The J segment lost 5 bases and the V segment lost 1 base, leaving 3 bases of the junction unmatched. This CDR3 has 14 residues. Germline CDR1 SGHNT, CDR2 YENEEA.

The rearrangement links TRBV5-1 to TRBJ1-1; D possibly corresponds to TRBD1 (5 bases). The germline V gene has CDR1 SGHRS and CDR2 YFSETQ. This CDR3 has 14 amino acids. Trimming cost V 4 bases and J 0 bases, with 10 bases left between them. The CDR3 DNA sequence: TGCGCCAGCAGCGGGGGGAGGATGAACACTGAAGCTTTCTTT. Translated: CASSGGRMNTEAFF.

This clone was detected only a few times. The chain carries TRBV7-8 and TRBJ1-1; 9 bases match TRBD1. This CDR3 is built from 13 residues. Germline V gene data show CDR1 as SGHVS and CDR2 as FQNEAQ. The CDR3 nucleotides are TGTGTCTCGACAGGGGGATCTGGTTTTGAAGCTTTCTTT. Translated: CVSTGGSGFEAFF.

The V gene is TRBV14, the J gene TRBJ2-5, with 8 bases lining up with TRBD2. Per germline, CDR1 SGHDN and CDR2 FVKESK. Germline trimming cut 5 bases from V and 4 bases from J; bases unmatched to any gene: 6. This CDR3 has 14 residues. CDR3: CASSGTSRGETQYF. The DNA of the CDR3 is TGTGCCAGCAGCGGGACTAGTCGAGGAGAGACCCAGTACTTC.

This clone was seen many times. The rearrangement joins TRBV7-2 to TRBJ2-3; D gene ambiguous. The length of the CDR3 is 15 residues. V was trimmed by 3 bases and J by 8 bases, leaving 18 bases between them. Germline lookup yields CDR1 SGHTA and CDR2 FQGNSA. CDR3 protein: CASSLVRAGLGTQYF. CDR3 nucleotides: TGTGCCAGCAGCTTGGTCCGCGCTGGGTTAGGTACGCAGTATTTT.

This rearrangement joins TRBV9 to TRBJ1-2, with D perhaps matching TRBD1 (5 bases). The V gene's germline CDR1 is SGDLS and CDR2 YYNGEE. This CDR3 comprises 14 residues. The ends were cut back, 2 bases at V and 7 bases at J, with 15 bases in the middle. The CDR3 spells CASSVLGRDSGYTF. CDR3 coding DNA: TGTGCCAGCAGCGTTCTTGGGAGGGACTCTGGCTACACCTTC.

This clone turned up a few times. The CDR3 reads CASSRTQTGNTEAFF. The CDR3 region has the DNA TGCGCCAGCAGCCGGACCCAGACGGGGAACACTGAAGCTTTCTTT. The V gene is TRBV4-1, the J gene TRBJ1-1; no reliable D call. CDR1 MGHRA and CDR2 YSYEKL come from the germline V gene. This CDR3 region has 15 residues. With 4 bases removed from V and 1 base from J, the gap between germline ends came to 13 bases.